The sequence of this TCR beta chain was determined in a study of early T cells in non-severe SARS-CoV-2 infection. Via MiXCR, TCRdb re-called the 5' RACE reads, giving one row per CDR3 protein. Among 43,000 or so distinct CDR3 sequences listed, about 4% were seen once. This clonotype was recorded at least ten times. Its antigen is as yet unknown. Study-level points and caveats: Matches to VDJdb favored anti-spike CD8 responses and missed private and CD4 specificities.

V was trimmed by 4 bases and J by 2 bases, leaving 14 bases between them. Germline CDR1 reads ENHRY; CDR2 reads SYGVKD. This CDR3 contains 15 residues. The sequenced sample consisted of whole blood. The clonotype was recovered from an adult who was a healthcare worker with PCR-confirmed SARS-CoV-2 infection or an uninfected control (not recorded which). This chain uses TRBV10-3 with TRBJ2-5, with D perhaps TRBD1 or TRBD2 (5 bases each). The CDR3: CAISGGQGRQETQYF. CDR3 bases: TGTGCCATCAGTGGAGGGCAGGGCCGGCAAGAGACCCAGTACTTC.